The next 27 T cell receptor beta chains were all read from a single sample in a study of identical twins. MiXCR was run by TCRdb on the 5' RACE reads, yielding one entry per CDR3 protein. The data hold 240,000 or so distinct CDR3 sequences, with roughly 7% observed a single time. The same sample was also used in a study of yellow fever vaccine responses in identical twins.

The sequenced sample was memory (CD45RO+) T cells sorted from blood. The receptors originated from a woman younger than 35 in good health.

CDR3 amino acids: CASSLGTSGELFF. CDR3 DNA: TGTGCCAGCAGCTTAGGAACTAGCGGGGAGCTGTTTTTT. The chain has TRBV7-2 and TRBJ2-2, with D possibly TRBD2 on 5 matching bases. This CDR3 contains 13 residues. Germline CDR1 reads SGHTA; CDR2 reads FQGNSA. Trimming removed 1 base from V and 7 bases from J, with 7 bases in between.

Judged by abundance, this clonotype is medium-sized. CDR3 loop: CASSFPLGGGGNEQFF. Written as DNA, the CDR3 is TGTGCCAGCAGTTTTCCCCTGGGGGGGGGCGGGAATGAGCAGTTCTTC. This chain connects TRBV27 to TRBJ2-1; D may be TRBD2 (7 bases). Germline assignment: CDR1 MNHEY and CDR2 SMNVEV (reference sequence). The CDR3 length is 16 residues. V was shortened by 3 bases and J by 7 bases, with 19 bases between the two germline ends.

This clonotype was seen a few times. This chain connects TRBV21-1 to TRBJ1-5; TRBD1 is the table's D call, not checked against the DNA. TRBV21-1 corresponds to a pseudogene. CDR3 size: 20 residues. The CDR3 sequence: CASSNHGWGVRGPPNQPQHF. The DNA of the CDR3 is TGTGCCAGCAGCAATCATGGGTGGGGGGTCCGGGGGCCTCCCAATCAGCCCCAGCATTTT.

This clonotype was seen ten or more times. The rearrangement uses TRBV29-1 and TRBJ2-7, with 11 bases fitting TRBD2. With 6 bases clipped from V and 6 bases from J, the junction kept 10 bases outside the gene matches. The CDR3 is 14 amino acids. Germline V gene sequence: CDR1 SQVTM, CDR2 ANQGSEA. The CDR3 sequence is CSVAVAGGPAEQYF. CDR3 bases: TGCAGCGTCGCTGTAGCGGGAGGGCCGGCCGAGCAGTACTTC.

The J gene is TRBJ2-1, the V gene TRBV4-2, with TRBD2 as a possible D gene (7 bases). V shed 3 bases and J shed 2 bases, with 17 bases lying between them. The CDR3 is 17 residues long. CDR1 LGHNA and CDR2 YNFKEQ come from the germline V gene. CDR3: CASSQGGGGETYNEQFF. CDR3 nucleotides: TGTGCCAGCAGCCAGGGGGGCGGGGGAGAGACCTACAATGAGCAGTTCTTC.

This chain links TRBV28 with TRBJ2-7, with 7 bases matching TRBD1. Germline values: CDR1 MDHEN, CDR2 SYDVKM. Trimming took 6 bases from V and 3 from J; bases not matched to a gene: 5. The CDR3 is made up of 13 amino acids. Written as DNA, the CDR3 is TGTGCCAGCAGGTTAGGGACAGTCTACGAGCAGTACTTC. Translated: CASRLGTVYEQYF. Looking up the rest from reference TRBV28 and TRBJ2-7 gives the full variable domain: DVKVTQSSRYLVKRTGEKVFLECVQDMDHENMFWYRQDPGLGLRLIYFSYDVKMKEKGDIPEGYSVSREKKERFSLILESASTNQTSMYLCASRLGTVYEQYFGPGTRLTVT.

This clonotype was seen a handful of times. The gene calls are TRBV19 and TRBJ2-2; possible D gene TRBD2, 5 bases. CDR1 is LNHDA, CDR2 SQIVND, per germline (reference sequence). V lost 10 bases and J lost 6, with 18 bases in between. This CDR3 contains 14 residues. CDR3 region: CATDPSRGSGELFF. The CDR3 bases are TGTGCCACCGACCCCTCGCGAGGGTCCGGGGAGCTGTTTTTT.

At least ten counts were recorded for this clonotype. The rearrangement uses TRBV28 and TRBJ2-1; D is undetermined. Germline lookup yields CDR1 MDHEN and CDR2 SYDVKM. Trimming pared 8 bases from V and 6 bases from J, leaving 11 bases between. The CDR3 has 12 residues. In DNA, the CDR3 is TGTGCCAGCCTATCTACTACCAATGAGCAGTTCTTC. Encoded protein: CASLSTTNEQFF.

This clonotype was observed a handful of times. The genes are TRBV7-9 and TRBJ1-6, with D hard to call. The CDR3 has 13 amino acids. The germline V gene encodes CDR1 SEHNR and CDR2 FQNEAQ (reference sequence). Trimming shortened V by 3 bases and J by 7 bases, and 7 bases separated the two germline ends. CDR3: CASSFAENSPLHF. The CDR3 DNA sequence: TGTGCCAGCAGCTTTGCGGAGAATTCACCCCTCCACTTT.

This clonotype was counted at least ten times. The chain joins TRBV7-6 to TRBJ1-1; D remains unclear. The V end was cut by 2 bases, the J end by 6 bases, with 10 bases between. Per the germline V gene, CDR1 is SGHVS and CDR2 is FNYEAQ. The CDR3 length is 13 residues. CDR3 loop: CASSLTAAAEAFF. In DNA form, the CDR3 reads TGTGCCAGCAGCTTAACCGCGGCGGCTGAAGCTTTCTTT.

The table lists this clonotype with many counts. The chain is built from TRBV2 and TRBJ2-1; D is undetermined. The CDR3 is 13 amino acids. Germline values: CDR1 SNHLY, CDR2 FYNNEI. V was trimmed by 3 bases and J by 9 bases, leaving 12 bases between them. Here the CDR3 reads CASSDLGGSEQFF. CDR3 nucleotide sequence: TGTGCCAGCAGTGATTTAGGTGGCAGTGAGCAGTTCTTC.

The sample holds many counts of this clonotype. V is TRBV29-1 and J is TRBJ2-7; D not resolved. Germline V lookup: CDR1 SQVTM, CDR2 ANQGSEA. This CDR3 has 13 residues. Trimming left V 1 base short and J 0 bases short, with 7 bases between. CDR3 sequence: CSVEVRNSYEQYF. CDR3 nucleotides: TGCAGCGTTGAAGTCAGGAACTCCTACGAGCAGTACTTC.

This clonotype was seen at least ten times. The chain has TRBV18 and TRBJ2-3; 11 nucleotides line up with TRBD1. Germline V lookup: CDR1 KGHSH, CDR2 LQKENI. The V gene end was trimmed by 3 bases and the J gene end by 6 bases; junction bases not matched to a gene: 8. The CDR3 runs 16 residues. The CDR3 spells CASSPSGTGGADTQYF. Here the CDR3 DNA reads TGTGCCAGCTCACCGTCAGGGACAGGGGGTGCGGATACGCAGTATTTT.

V and J are TRBV20-1 and TRBJ2-3; TRBD2 might be the D (6 bases). Germline CDR1 and CDR2: DFQATT and SNEGSKA (reference sequence). The CDR3 has 16 residues. Trimming shortened V by 0 bases and J by 3 bases, and 16 bases separated the two germline ends. CDR3 coding DNA: TGCAGTGCTAGAGACCTGACTCGCGGGGAGACAGATACGCAGTATTTT. Translation gives CSARDLTRGETDTQYF.

V and J are TRBV4-1 and TRBJ2-2; the D is unclear. This CDR3 contains 12 residues. Trimming took 0 bases from V and 7 from J, leaving 3 bases between them. CDR1 is MGHRA, CDR2 YSYEKL, per germline. The CDR3 DNA is TGCGCCAGCAGCCAAGAGGTCGGGGAGCTGTTTTTT. It translates to CASSQEVGELFF.

This clonotype was observed at least ten times. The V gene is TRBV6-5, the J gene TRBJ1-4; no definite D call. The CDR3 is 14 residues long. Trimming took off 1 base at V and 7 bases at J, with 10 bases between the two ends. Germline CDR1 MNHEY, CDR2 SVGAGI. The CDR3 protein is CASSYYRDGEKLFF. The CDR3 coding sequence is TGTGCCAGCAGTTACTATAGGGATGGTGAAAAACTGTTTTTT.

J is TRBJ2-5 and V is TRBV7-8, with no clear D. This CDR3 has 12 amino acids. Germline CDR1 SGHVS, CDR2 FQNEAQ. V lost 0 bases and J 5 bases, leaving 4 bases between the germline ends. CDR3 sequence (DNA): TGTGCCAGCAGCTTAGCGTGGGAGACCCAGTACTTC. This encodes CASSLAWETQYF.

This clonotype was seen only a few times. The J gene is TRBJ1-6, the V gene TRBV6-1; 8 bases are shared with TRBD1. The CDR3 contains 15 residues. Germline V gene sequence: CDR1 MNHNS, CDR2 SASEGT. J lost 4 bases, V lost 5 bases, and 4 bases had no gene match. CDR3 loop: CASSTTGDYNSPLHF. The CDR3 DNA sequence: TGTGCCAGCAGTACGACAGGGGATTATAATTCACCCCTCCACTTT.

This clonotype was picked up a small number of times. The CDR3 DNA reads TGTGCCAGCAGGTCGAGACAGGGGGCCCACAATGAGCAGTTCTTC. Its translation: CASRSRQGAHNEQFF. J is TRBJ2-1 and V is TRBV7-2; 10 bases agree with TRBD1. The V segment lost 6 bases and the J segment 5 bases; nucleotides outside the gene matches: 7. The CDR3 is made up of 15 amino acids. The germline gives CDR1 SGHTA, CDR2 FQGNSA.

V and J are TRBV5-6 and TRBJ2-3; D not certain. CDR1 is SGHDT and CDR2 is YYEEEE in the germline V gene. The V end lost 2 bases, the J end lost 4 bases, and 17 bases lay between the germline ends. This CDR3 comprises 16 residues. CDR3 protein: CASSFRSLKLADTQYF. The CDR3, as DNA: TGTGCCAGCAGCTTTCGCTCGTTGAAGCTCGCAGATACGCAGTATTTT.

There are a few counts of this clonotype. The chain has TRBV6-2 or TRBV6-3 and TRBJ1-2, with unresolved D. Germline V lookup: CDR1 MNHEY, CDR2 SVGEGT. Trimming took 6 bases from V and 3 from J, leaving 8 bases between them. The CDR3 is 12 residues long. In DNA form, the CDR3 reads TGTGCCAGCAGCGCCCTTTACTATGGCTACACCTTC. Translating it yields CASSALYYGYTF.

The chain is built from TRBV18 and TRBJ2-3, with TRBD2 matching 10 bases. CDR1 and CDR2 from the germline V gene are KGHSH and LQKENI. Trimming at V came to 4 bases and at J to 4 bases, leaving 8 bases not matched to a gene. This CDR3 has 16 residues. In nucleotides, the CDR3 is TGTGCCAGCTCACGGGAAGGGACTAGCGCGGCAGATACGCAGTATTTT. Its protein is CASSREGTSAADTQYF.

The chain joins TRBV6-1 to TRBJ2-1; TRBD2 is a possible D gene (6 bases). Germline loops: CDR1 MNHNS, CDR2 SASEGT. This CDR3 is built from 16 residues. Trimming pared 7 bases from V and 2 bases from J, leaving 18 bases between. The CDR3 coding sequence is TGTGCCAGCAAGGCCCCCGGGGGTCTTACCTACAATGAGCAGTTCTTC. Translated: CASKAPGGLTYNEQFF.

This clonotype was seen a handful of times. V and J are TRBV3-1 and TRBJ2-5, with 7 bases fitting TRBD2. CDR1 LGHDT and CDR2 YNNKEL come from the germline V gene (reference sequence). The CDR3 is 16 residues long. The J segment lost 2 bases and the V segment lost 1 base, leaving 7 bases of the junction unmatched. The CDR3 loop is CASSQGIARGQETQYF. CDR3 DNA sequence: TGTGCCAGCAGCCAAGGCATTGCGCGGGGGCAAGAGACCCAGTACTTC.

At least ten counts were recorded for this clonotype. This chain connects TRBV3-1 to TRBJ1-1, with D possibly being TRBD1 (6 bases). The ends were cut back, 7 bases at V and 5 bases at J, with 17 bases in the middle. CDR1 is LGHDT and CDR2 is YNNKEL in the germline V gene (reference sequence). CDR3 length: 14 amino acids. This chain's CDR3 is CASNLGGAGTEAFF. The CDR3, as DNA: TGTGCCAGCAACCTCGGGGGGGCTGGGACTGAAGCTTTCTTT.

This clonotype was recorded at least ten times. The rearrangement joins TRBV14 to TRBJ1-5; perhaps TRBD1 as D (6 bases). The V end was cut by 8 bases, the J end by 3 bases, with 11 bases between. CDR1 is SGHDN and CDR2 is FVKESK in the germline V gene. The CDR3 covers 13 residues. Written as DNA, the CDR3 is TGTGCCAGCGTGGACAGCCTCAATCAGCCCCAGCATTTT. It is translated as CASVDSLNQPQHF.

This clonotype was seen a few times. The chain combines TRBV2 with TRBJ2-1, with D possibly TRBD1 on 5 matching bases. Germline values: CDR1 SNHLY, CDR2 FYNNEI. Trimming cost V 0 bases and J 5 bases, with 17 bases left between them. This CDR3 is built from 17 residues. The CDR3 region is CASSEAPTANLNNEQFF. DNA for the CDR3: TGTGCCAGCAGTGAAGCGCCGACAGCGAACCTTAACAATGAGCAGTTCTTC.